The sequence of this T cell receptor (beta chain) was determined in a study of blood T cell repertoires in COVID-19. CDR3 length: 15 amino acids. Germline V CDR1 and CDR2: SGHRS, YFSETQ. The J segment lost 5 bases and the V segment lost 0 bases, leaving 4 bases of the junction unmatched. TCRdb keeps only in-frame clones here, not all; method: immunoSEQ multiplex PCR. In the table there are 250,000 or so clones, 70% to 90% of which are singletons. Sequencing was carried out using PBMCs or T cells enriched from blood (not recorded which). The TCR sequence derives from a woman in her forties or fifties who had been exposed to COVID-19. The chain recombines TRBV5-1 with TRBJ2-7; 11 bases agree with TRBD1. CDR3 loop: CASSLAGQGVDEQYF. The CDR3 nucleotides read TGCGCCAGCAGCTTGGCGGGACAGGGGGTTGACGAGCAGTACTTC. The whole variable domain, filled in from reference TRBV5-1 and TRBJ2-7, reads KAGVTQTPRYLIKTRGQQVTLSCSPISGHRSVSWYQQTPGQGLQFLFEYFSETQRNKGNFPGRFSGRQFSNSRSEMNVSTLELGDSALYLCASSLAGQGVDEQYFGPGTRLTVT.